One sample yielded the 15 T cell receptor beta chains listed below, sequenced in a study of regulatory T cells in long-lasting Graves disease. Investigators prepared the TCR beta libraries by applying iRepertoire HTBI primers and Arm-PCR of CDR3 regions. TCRdb reprocessed the multiplex PCR reads with MiXCR, giving one entry per CDR3 protein. The sample has about 470,000 distinct CDR3 sequences; under 15% are singletons. The time point denotes: newly diagnosed GD, antithyroid drugs for less than 3 months. RNA from PBMCs was the source of the TCR library. In addition, the sample was reused for a study of T cells in Graves' hyperthyroidism and ophthalmopathy.

Here the sequenced sample was peripheral blood mononuclear cells (PBMCs), taken at new diagnosis, from a patient treated with antithyroid drugs. All receptors come from a woman aged 30 to 39 with Graves disease.

J is TRBJ1-6 and V is TRBV10-1; 7 bases map to TRBD1. Germline V gene lookup returns CDR1 WNHNN and CDR2 SYGVQD (reference sequence). The J segment lost 8 bases and the V segment lost 9 bases, leaving 4 bases of the junction unmatched. The CDR3 covers 12 residues. This CDR3 is CARRQGYSPLHF. The CDR3, as DNA: TGCGCCAGAAGACAGGGTTATTCACCCCTCCACTTT.

The chain uses TRBV4-1 and TRBJ2-3; D remains unclear. The ends were cut back, 0 bases at V and 4 bases at J, with 14 bases in the middle. The CDR3 has 16 residues. Germline assignment: CDR1 MGHRA and CDR2 YSYEKL. The chain's CDR3 is CASSQESPLLADTQYF. CDR3 in DNA: TGCGCCAGCAGCCAAGAAAGCCCGCTTTTAGCAGATACGCAGTATTTT.

This clonotype has ten or more counts. CDR3 protein: CAWSVLAGNNEQFF. The CDR3 region has the DNA TGTGCCTGGAGTGTCCTAGCGGGAAACAATGAGCAGTTCTTC. This sequence joins TRBV30 and TRBJ2-1; 9 bases map to TRBD2. The CDR3 contains 14 residues. Germline CDR1 and CDR2: GTSNPN and SVGIG (reference sequence). V was pared by 0 bases and J by 5 bases, with 2 bases of the junction left unmatched.

This clonotype was counted a few times. This chain uses TRBV20-1 with TRBJ2-7; TRBD2 agrees at 13 bases. The CDR3 is 16 amino acids. Germline values: CDR1 DFQATT, CDR2 SNEGSKA (reference sequence). V gave up 6 bases and J gave up 3 bases; unmatched junction bases: 11. The CDR3 DNA is TGCAGTGCCCCTGGACTAGCGGGAGTTTCTCGCTACGAGCAGTACTTC. This encodes CSAPGLAGVSRYEQYF.

Only a few counts were recorded for this clonotype. The genes are TRBV19 and TRBJ2-5, with 8 bases aligning to TRBD2. The V segment lost 4 bases and the J segment 5 bases; nucleotides outside the gene matches: 6. This CDR3 has 14 amino acids. From germline, CDR1 is LNHDA and CDR2 SQIVND (reference sequence). The CDR3 loop reads CASSTPGLAETQYF. Here the CDR3 DNA reads TGTGCCAGTAGTACACCCGGACTAGCCGAGACCCAGTACTTC.

This clonotype was found a few times. The chain joins TRBV6-5 to TRBJ2-4, with D hard to call. Trimming stripped 4 bases from V and 3 bases from J, with 19 bases between. The V gene's germline CDR1 is MNHEY and CDR2 SVGAGI. This CDR3 spans 17 amino acids. The CDR3 sequence is CASSSTASPWLKNIQYF. The CDR3 nucleotides read TGTGCCAGCAGTTCTACGGCCTCTCCCTGGCTCAAAAACATTCAGTACTTC.

Many counts were recorded for this clonotype. V is TRBV11-2 and J is TRBJ2-5; D ambiguous. Trimming cost V 5 bases and J 1 base, with 14 bases left between them. Germline loops: CDR1 SGHAT, CDR2 FQNNGV. The CDR3 sequence is 15 residues long. The CDR3 region is CASSRRNLPQETQYF. The CDR3 DNA follows: TGTGCCAGCAGCCGCAGGAATTTACCCCAAGAGACCCAGTACTTC.

This clonotype has a handful of counts. The V gene is TRBV20-1, the J gene TRBJ2-3, with 9 bases matching TRBD2. Trimming cost V 5 bases and J 3 bases; bases outside gene matches: 3. Germline CDR1 DFQATT, CDR2 SNEGSKA (reference sequence). CDR3 length: 13 residues. This chain's CDR3 is CSARLAGTDTQYF. DNA for the CDR3: TGCAGTGCTCGGCTAGCGGGAACAGATACGCAGTATTTT.

The table lists this clonotype with a few counts. Just one base apart from a much larger clone, this may be a read error. The V gene is TRBV7-8, the J gene TRBJ2-3, with 11 positions matching TRBD2. The CDR3 runs to 15 residues. Germline CDR1 and CDR2: SGHVS and FQNEAQ. V lost 5 bases, J lost 2 bases, and 3 bases stayed unmatched. As DNA, the CDR3 is TGTGCCAGCAGCCTGGGACTAGCGGACACAGATACGCAGTATTTT. Translating it yields CASSLGLADTDTQYF.

This clonotype was recorded many times. The genes are TRBV20-1 and TRBJ2-4; 11 bases map to TRBD2. Trimming removed 3 bases from V and 2 bases from J; junction bases left unmatched: 15. This CDR3 is built from 19 residues. Germline-derived CDR1 and CDR2 are DFQATT and SNEGSKA (reference sequence). Here the CDR3 reads CSAREVFVTSGSSKNIQYF. CDR3 in DNA: TGCAGTGCTAGGGAAGTGTTTGTAACTAGCGGGAGTTCCAAAAACATTCAGTACTTC.

This clonotype was found a few times. The V gene is TRBV20-1, the J gene TRBJ1-2; TRBD1 is a possible D gene (6 bases). This CDR3 comprises 12 residues. V was shortened by 1 base and J by 3 bases, with 6 bases between the two germline ends. CDR1 DFQATT and CDR2 SNEGSKA come from the germline V gene (reference sequence). CDR3 amino acids: CSARGTDYGYTF. The DNA of the CDR3 is TGCAGTGCTAGAGGGACAGACTATGGCTACACCTTC.

The V call is TRBV6-2 or TRBV6-3, the J call TRBJ2-3; the match to TRBD1 covers 7 bases. V was clipped by 2 bases and J by 6 bases; unmatched bases: 5. The germline gives CDR1 MNHEY, CDR2 SVGEGT. The CDR3 has 14 residues. This CDR3 reads CASSYRGPRDTQYF. The CDR3 bases are TGTGCCAGCAGTTACAGGGGGCCCCGGGATACGCAGTATTTT.

The table lists this clonotype with a few counts. The genes are TRBV29-1 and TRBJ2-5; D is ambiguous. Germline lookup yields CDR1 SQVTM and CDR2 ANQGSEA. The CDR3 is 13 amino acids. Trimming shortened V by 3 bases and J by 5 bases, and 13 bases separated the two germline ends. The CDR3 DNA sequence: TGCAGCGTTGACACCAACCCGTGGGAGACCCAGTACTTC. This encodes CSVDTNPWETQYF.

There are a few counts of this clonotype. The chain joins TRBV6-2 or TRBV6-3 to TRBJ2-7, with 8 bases matching TRBD1. The germline gives CDR1 MNHEY, CDR2 SVGEGT. CDR3 length: 13 amino acids. V trimming: 6 bases; J trimming: 5 bases; junction bases outside the gene matches: 6. The CDR3 DNA reads TGTGCCAGCAGCCCTTGGACAGGGAACGAGCAGTACTTC. Its protein is CASSPWTGNEQYF.

This clonotype was detected only a few times. The chain employs TRBV5-4 and TRBJ2-3, with TRBD1 as a possible D gene (5 bases). There are 13 residues in the CDR3. Germline V lookup: CDR1 SGHNT, CDR2 YYREEE (reference sequence). V lost 5 bases and J 3 bases, leaving 10 bases between the germline ends. CDR3 region: CASSTKGTDTQYF. Written as DNA, the CDR3 is TGTGCCAGCAGTACTAAGGGGACAGATACGCAGTATTTT.